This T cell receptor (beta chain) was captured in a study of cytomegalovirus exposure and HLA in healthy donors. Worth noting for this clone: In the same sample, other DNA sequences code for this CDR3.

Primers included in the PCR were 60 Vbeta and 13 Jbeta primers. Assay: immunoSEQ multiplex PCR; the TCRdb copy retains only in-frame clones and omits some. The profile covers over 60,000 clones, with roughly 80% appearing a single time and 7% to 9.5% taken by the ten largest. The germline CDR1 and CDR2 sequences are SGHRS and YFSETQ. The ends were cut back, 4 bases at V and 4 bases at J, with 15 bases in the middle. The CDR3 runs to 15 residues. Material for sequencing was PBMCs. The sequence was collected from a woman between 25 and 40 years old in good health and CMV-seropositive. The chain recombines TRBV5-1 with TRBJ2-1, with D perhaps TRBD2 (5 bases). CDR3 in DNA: TGCGCCAGCAGCACCGGAAAAGCGGCATACAATGAGCAGTTCTTC. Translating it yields CASSTGKAAYNEQFF.